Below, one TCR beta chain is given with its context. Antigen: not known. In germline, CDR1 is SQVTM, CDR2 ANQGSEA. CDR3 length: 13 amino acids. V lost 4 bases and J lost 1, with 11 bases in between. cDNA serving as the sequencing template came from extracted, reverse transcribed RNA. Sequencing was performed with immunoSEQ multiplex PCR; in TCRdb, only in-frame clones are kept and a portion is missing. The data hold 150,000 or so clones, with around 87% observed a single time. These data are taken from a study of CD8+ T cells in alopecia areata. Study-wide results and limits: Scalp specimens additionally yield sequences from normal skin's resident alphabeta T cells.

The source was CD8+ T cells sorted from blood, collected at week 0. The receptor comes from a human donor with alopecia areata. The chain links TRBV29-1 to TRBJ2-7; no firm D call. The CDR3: CSVVFGWSYEQYF. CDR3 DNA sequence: TGCAGCGTTGTCTTCGGGTGGTCCTACGAGCAGTACTTC.